The 27 T cell receptor beta chains presented below share a single source sample, sequenced in a study. Using its own MiXCR run on the 5' RACE reads, TCRdb lists one record per CDR3 protein. The sample shows tens of thousands of distinct CDR3 sequences, more than 25% of them seen only once. The sequenced sample was naive CD4+ T cells sorted from blood. Noted subset: naive CD4+ T cells, CD4+CD45RA+CD25-. The receptor set was obtained from a female donor with breast cancer.

As concerns this clonotype: This clone may be a read error of a much larger clone one base away. The CDR3 spells CASSLAGVTDTQYF. The DNA for the CDR3 is TGTGCCAGCAGTCTGGCGGGAGTCACAGATACGCAGTATTTT. The chain employs TRBV6-1 and TRBJ2-3; the match to TRBD2 covers 7 bases. With 5 bases clipped from V and 2 bases from J, the junction kept 4 bases outside the gene matches. The CDR3 extends over 14 amino acids. Germline V gives CDR1 MNHNS, CDR2 SASEGT.

This clonotype was seen more than once but under ten times. One junction end disagrees with the germline gene, perhaps due to a read error. This rearrangement joins TRBV12-3 or TRBV12-4 to TRBJ1-3; D is uncertain. This CDR3 contains 11 residues. The CDR3 is CASSLGSLSHF. The CDR3 DNA is TGTGCCAGCAGTTTGGGCAGTCTCAGTCATTTT.

V usage is TRBV3-1 and J usage is TRBJ2-1; the match to TRBD2 covers 9 bases. The CDR3 runs 16 residues. V lost 1 base to trimming and J lost 5 bases; unmatched junction nucleotides: 6. Looked up from germline, CDR1 is LGHDT and CDR2 is YNNKEL (reference sequence). The CDR3 bases are TGTGCCAGCAGCCAAGTCCAGCGGGGGGCGAACAATGAGCAGTTCTTC. Translating it yields CASSQVQRGANNEQFF.

This rearrangement joins TRBV14 to TRBJ2-7, with D perhaps assigned TRBD1 or TRBD2 (5 bases each). The V gene's germline CDR1 is SGHDN and CDR2 FVKESK. V was trimmed by 3 bases and J by 5 bases, leaving 20 bases between them. The CDR3 loop spans 16 amino acids. CDR3 DNA sequence: TGTGCCAGCAGCCACCCGGGACCGTCGGTATCCAACGAGCAGTACTTC. This encodes CASSHPGPSVSNEQYF.

As for this clonotype: Mismatch with germline at one junction end may stem from a read error. The chain uses TRBV3-1 and TRBJ2-3; maybe TRBD2 (5 bases). CDR3 size: 15 residues. In germline, CDR1 is LGHDT, CDR2 YNNKEL (reference sequence). CDR3 bases: TGCGCCAGCAGCCAAGAGGCTGCTAGCACAGATGCGCAGTATTTT. Protein sequence: CASSQEAASTDAQYF.

The chain has TRBV20-1 and TRBJ1-1; possible D gene TRBD1, 5 bases. The germline V gene encodes CDR1 DFQATT and CDR2 SNEGSKA (reference sequence). Trimming removed 5 bases from V and 2 bases from J, with 15 bases in between. The CDR3 spans 14 residues. Here the CDR3 DNA reads TGCAGTGCTCCTACCCAGACAGCAAACACTGAAGCTTTCTTT. Its translation: CSAPTQTANTEAFF.

The V gene is TRBV7-6, the J gene TRBJ2-5; D not certain. Between the trimmed V and J ends, which lost 2 bases and 4 bases, there was a span of 8 bases. The germline CDR1 and CDR2 sequences are SGHVS and FNYEAQ. The length of the CDR3 is 13 residues. The CDR3 sequence: CASSLYVSETQYF. The CDR3, as DNA: TGTGCCAGCAGCTTATACGTCTCAGAGACCCAGTACTTC.

At least ten counts were recorded for this clonotype. The rearrangement links TRBV6-1 to TRBJ1-1, with D hard to call. V was shortened by 3 bases and J by 1 base, with 6 bases between the two germline ends. Germline CDR1 MNHNS, CDR2 SASEGT. The CDR3 contains 13 residues. The CDR3 DNA is TGTGCCAGCAGTGATGAGTGGAACACTGAAGCTTTCTTT. It is translated as CASSDEWNTEAFF.

This clonotype was observed a few times. The CDR3 region is CASSYRGPGQPQHF. CDR3 nucleotides: TGTGCCAGCAGTTACAGGGGGCCCGGTCAGCCCCAGCATTTT. The chain couples TRBV6-5 to TRBJ1-5; 7 positions match TRBD1. The CDR3 is 14 residues long. Germline V gives CDR1 MNHEY, CDR2 SVGAGI. V was clipped by 2 bases and J by 6 bases; unmatched bases: 4.

The chain couples TRBV24-1 to TRBJ1-5; D is unresolved. The CDR3 contains 15 residues. From germline, CDR1 is KGHDR and CDR2 SFDVKD. Trimming removed 2 bases at V and 11 bases at J, with 18 bases between. The chain's CDR3 is CATSDSGSRAGAQHF. CDR3 coding DNA: TGTGCCACCAGTGATTCCGGCAGCCGGGCCGGAGCCCAGCATTTT.

The CDR3 sequence: CASSPFSDTQYF. The DNA of the CDR3 is TGTGCCAGCAGCCCTTTCTCGGATACGCAGTATTTT. The V call is TRBV7-2, the J call TRBJ2-3; D unresolved. The length of the CDR3 is 12 residues. The V gene lost 5 bases and the J gene lost 6 bases, with 9 bases spanning the gap. Germline V gene data show CDR1 as SGHTA and CDR2 as FQGNSA.

The gene calls are TRBV7-9 and TRBJ1-6; D is ambiguous. The V gene's germline CDR1 is SEHNR and CDR2 FQNEAQ (reference sequence). The length of the CDR3 is 13 residues. Trimming took off 2 bases at V and 10 bases at J, with 9 bases between the two ends. The CDR3, as DNA: TGTGCCAGCAGCTTAATGGGTACCTCACCCCTCCACTTT. It specifies CASSLMGTSPLHF.

V usage is TRBV12-3 or TRBV12-4 and J usage is TRBJ2-1; D gene ambiguous. The V end lost 8 bases, the J end lost 4 bases, and 6 bases lay between the germline ends. There are 11 residues in the CDR3. The CDR3 coding sequence is TGTGCCAGCGCAAGTTACAATGAGCAGTTCTTC. It codes for CASASYNEQFF.

This clonotype appeared a few times. This chain joins TRBV28 and TRBJ1-4, with D possibly being TRBD1 (5 bases). The V end lost 7 bases, the J end lost 8 bases, and 20 bases lay between the germline ends. Germline values: CDR1 MDHEN, CDR2 SYDVKM. This CDR3 contains 15 residues. DNA of the CDR3: TGTGCCAGCAACGCGATGGGGGGGTTGGGAGAAAAACTGTTTTTT. Translating gives CASNAMGGLGEKLFF. Supplemented by reference TRBV28 and TRBJ1-4, the full variable domain reads DVKVTQSSRYLVKRTGEKVFLECVQDMDHENMFWYRQDPGLGLRLIYFSYDVKMKEKGDIPEGYSVSREKKERFSLILESASTNQTSMYLCASNAMGGLGEKLFFGSGTQLSVL.

The V call is TRBV27, the J call TRBJ2-7; tentatively, D is TRBD2 (8 bases). V lost 4 bases, J lost 7 bases, and 17 bases lay in between. The CDR3 has 14 residues. CDR1 and CDR2 from the germline V gene are MNHEY and SMNVEV (reference sequence). The CDR3 DNA reads TGTGCCAGCAGTTACAGGGGACTAGTTGGAGAGCAGTACTTC. Protein: CASSYRGLVGEQYF.

This clonotype has just one count. This sequence may be a read error, since a much larger clone differs from it by one base. The V gene is TRBV6-5, the J gene TRBJ1-2; possible D gene TRBD1, 6 bases. The CDR3 sequence is 14 residues long. The germline V gene has CDR1 MNHEY and CDR2 SVGAGI. Here the CDR3 DNA reads TGTACCAGCAGTCCCCAGGGGTCTGACTATGGCTACACCTTC. Translation gives CTSSPQGSDYGYTF.

By share of the sample, this clonotype is medium-sized. The chain carries TRBV20-1 and TRBJ2-1; 16 bases fit TRBD2. This CDR3 spans 17 amino acids. The J segment lost 2 bases and the V segment lost 7 bases, leaving 8 bases of the junction unmatched. From germline, CDR1 is DFQATT and CDR2 SNEGSKA (reference sequence). The CDR3 sequence is CSVPGLAGGRTYNEQFF. CDR3 sequence (DNA): TGCAGTGTCCCGGGACTAGCGGGGGGGCGGACCTACAATGAGCAGTTCTTC.

There are a few counts of this clonotype. In nucleotides, the CDR3 is TGCGCCAGCAGCTTGTTGCCAGGGGGCATCACCGGGGAGCTGTTTTTT. Translation gives CASSLLPGGITGELFF. The chain combines TRBV5-1 with TRBJ2-2; TRBD1 agrees at 8 bases. V trimming: 1 base; J trimming: 4 bases; junction bases outside the gene matches: 6. CDR3 size: 16 residues. The germline gives CDR1 SGHRS, CDR2 YFSETQ.

This clonotype was seen repeatedly, ten times or more. J is TRBJ2-1 and V is TRBV7-3; no firm D call. CDR1 SGHTA and CDR2 FQGTGA come from the germline V gene. The germline V and J ends were trimmed by 0 bases and 4 bases, with 4 bases remaining between them. CDR3 length: 13 residues. CDR3 DNA: TGTGCCAGCAGCTTAACTGGGTACAATGAGCAGTTCTTC. Encoded protein: CASSLTGYNEQFF. Complete variable domain (other parts from reference TRBV7-3 and TRBJ2-1): GAGVSQTPSNKVTEKGKYVELRCDPISGHTALYWYRQSLGQGPEFLIYFQGTGAADDSGLPNDRFFAVRPEGSVSTLKIQRTERGDSAVYLCASSLTGYNEQFFGPGTRLTVL.

The table lists this clonotype with many counts. This chain connects TRBV5-1 to TRBJ2-5, with D perhaps TRBD1 (5 bases). Trimming shortened V by 6 bases and J by 1 base, and 10 bases separated the two germline ends. The CDR3 has 13 amino acids. Germline values: CDR1 SGHRS, CDR2 YFSETQ. For the CDR3, the DNA is TGCGCCAGCACCAGGACAACCCAAGAGACCCAGTACTTC. It is translated as CASTRTTQETQYF.

This chain uses TRBV7-9 with TRBJ1-5; D uncertain. Germline CDR1 reads SEHNR; CDR2 reads FQNEAQ (reference sequence). The CDR3 is 17 residues long. V lost 2 bases and J 4 bases, leaving 18 bases between the germline ends. CDR3 region: CASSLWSEGVENQPQHF. In DNA form, the CDR3 reads TGTGCCAGCAGCTTATGGTCAGAGGGAGTCGAGAATCAGCCCCAGCATTTT.

The chain employs TRBV7-2 and TRBJ2-3; D is tentatively TRBD1 or TRBD2 (5 bases each). The CDR3 is 15 amino acids. Trimming cost V 5 bases and J 1 base, with 13 bases left between them. Germline V gives CDR1 SGHTA, CDR2 FQGNSA. The CDR3 loop reads CASSRDGLGTDTQYF. Here the CDR3 DNA reads TGTGCCAGCAGCAGGGACGGTCTCGGCACAGATACGCAGTATTTT.

In nucleotides, the CDR3 is TGTGCCAGCAGCGCCAGGGTCGCCTCCGGGGAGACCCAGTACTTC. Encoded protein: CASSARVASGETQYF. This chain links TRBV9 with TRBJ2-5, with D possibly being TRBD1 (5 bases). In germline, CDR1 is SGDLS, CDR2 YYNGEE. Trimming took off 3 bases at V and 5 bases at J, with 17 bases between the two ends. This CDR3 is built from 15 residues. The full variable domain, completed using reference TRBV9 and TRBJ2-5, is DSGVTQTPKHLITATGQRVTLRCSPRSGDLSVYWYQQSLDQGLQFLIQYYNGEERAKGNILERFSAQQFPDLHSELNLSSLELGDSALYFCASSARVASGETQYFGPGTRLLVL.

The chain recombines TRBV28 with TRBJ1-2; weak D call: TRBD1 (5 bases). The CDR3 is 11 amino acids. V lost 6 bases and J 11 bases, leaving 13 bases between the germline ends. The germline V gene has CDR1 MDHEN and CDR2 SYDVKM. The CDR3 loop is CASRFSGGYTF. In DNA, the CDR3 is TGTGCCAGCAGGTTTTCGGGGGGGTACACCTTC.

The chain employs TRBV6-1 and TRBJ1-4; no clear D. Trimming removed 1 base at V and 5 bases at J, with 11 bases between. Germline V lookup: CDR1 MNHNS, CDR2 SASEGT. The length of the CDR3 is 15 residues. DNA of the CDR3: TGTGCCAGCAGTGAAGAAGTGGCGGCAAATGAAAAACTGTTTTTT. Translating gives CASSEEVAANEKLFF.

Comment on this clonotype: Being one base from a much bigger clone, this may be a read error. The chain links TRBV7-2 to TRBJ2-3; 11 nucleotides agree with TRBD2. Germline V gives CDR1 SGHTA, CDR2 FQGNSA. The CDR3 has 16 amino acids. The DNA for the CDR3 is TGTGCCAGCGGCTTAAGACTAGCGGGGATAACAGATACGCAGTATTTT. Protein: CASGLRLAGITDTQYF.

About this clonotype: Likely a read error: the CDR3 ends without its conserved phenylalanine or tryptophan. CDR3 DNA sequence: TGTGCCATCGCGGCCGACCGACATCAGCCCCAGCATCTT. Its protein is CAIAADRHQPQHL. The gene calls are TRBV10-3 and TRBJ1-5; D unresolved. Trimming shortened V by 8 bases and J by 5 bases, and 13 bases separated the two germline ends. The CDR3 consists of 13 residues. Germline CDR1 is ENHRY and CDR2 is SYGVKD.